These 25 T cell receptor beta chains were all obtained from the same sample, sequenced in a study of cytomegalovirus exposure and HLA in healthy donors. The PCR had 60 Vbeta and 13 Jbeta primers. Measured with immunoSEQ multiplex PCR; TCRdb has only the in-frame clones, and not every one. The sample has about 54,000 clones; around 78% are singletons. The sequenced material came from PBMCs. These receptors came from a female donor in good health and CMV-seronegative.

The rearrangement uses TRBV5-5 and TRBJ1-2; D uncertain. V lost 1 base, J lost 7 bases, and 5 bases lay in between. The CDR3 loop spans 11 amino acids. Germline-derived CDR1 and CDR2 are SGHKS and YYEKEE (reference sequence). The CDR3 coding sequence is TGTGCCAGCAGCTTGACAGCTGGCTACACCTTC. Its protein is CASSLTAGYTF. Combining the CDR3 with reference TRBV5-5 and TRBJ1-2 gives the whole variable domain DAGVTQSPTHLIKTRGQQVTLRCSPISGHKSVSWYQQVLGQGPQFIFQYYEKEERGRGNFPDRFSARQFPNYSSELNVNALLLGDSALYLCASSLTAGYTFGSGTRLTVV.

The rearrangement uses TRBV6-1 and TRBJ2-5, with D perhaps TRBD2 (6 bases). The end of the DNA aligns better with TRBJ2-7, so the J call may be wrong. The germline gives CDR1 MNHNS, CDR2 SASEGT. This CDR3 spans 14 amino acids. CDR3 amino acids: CASRSGGTSYEQYF. The CDR3 DNA sequence: TGTGCCAGCAGATCGGGCGGGACCAGCTACGAGCAGTACTTC.

The chain uses TRBV7-9 and TRBJ2-5, with D possibly matching TRBD2 (6 bases). The germline CDR1 and CDR2 sequences are SEHNR and FQNEAQ (reference sequence). V lost 5 bases to trimming and J lost 5 bases, with 12 bases between them. The CDR3 has 13 residues. The CDR3 region has the DNA TGTGCCAGCAGCGCCCGGACTATCGAGACCCAGTACTTC. Residues: CASSARTIETQYF.

The chain uses TRBV5-1 and TRBJ1-1; 7 bases are a match to TRBD1. Trimming cost V 1 base and J 3 bases; bases outside gene matches: 6. The CDR3 length is 15 residues. Germline lookup yields CDR1 SGHRS and CDR2 YFSETQ. CDR3 sequence reads: CASSLLGGTDTEAFF. As DNA, the CDR3 is TGCGCCAGCAGCTTGTTGGGTGGGACAGACACTGAAGCTTTCTTT.

This chain links TRBV4-2 with TRBJ2-2; tentatively, D is TRBD2 (5 bases). The germline V and J ends were trimmed by 2 bases and 6 bases, with 7 bases remaining between them. The CDR3 runs 13 residues. Looked up from germline, CDR1 is LGHNA and CDR2 is YNFKEQ. CDR3 region: CASSQRAAGELFF. CDR3 bases: TGTGCCAGCAGCCAACGAGCGGCCGGGGAGCTGTTTTTT.

In its sample, this clone was seen a few times. The chain combines TRBV19 with TRBJ1-5; D is ambiguous. CDR1 is LNHDA, CDR2 SQIVND, per germline (reference sequence). The CDR3 runs 15 residues. The V end lost 6 bases, the J end lost 0 bases, and 12 bases lay between the germline ends. This CDR3 reads CASRLTPYSNQPQHF. CDR3 DNA sequence: TGTGCCAGTAGGCTCACACCATATAGCAATCAGCCCCAGCATTTT.

The rearrangement uses TRBV28 and TRBJ1-1, with TRBD1 matching 9 bases. The CDR3 contains 13 residues. CDR1 MDHEN and CDR2 SYDVKM come from the germline V gene. V was pared by 6 bases and J by 4 bases, with 3 bases of the junction left unmatched. Written as DNA, the CDR3 is TGTGCCAGCAGAACAGGGGGCCGCACTGAAGCTTTCTTT. Its translation is CASRTGGRTEAFF.

The chain has TRBV7-8 and TRBJ1-1, with TRBD1 identical over 7 bases. CDR1 and CDR2 from the germline V gene are SGHVS and FQNEAQ. This CDR3 contains 16 residues. The J segment lost 0 bases and the V segment lost 1 base, leaving 5 bases of the junction unmatched. The CDR3: CASSLGETGMNTEAFF. CDR3 nucleotides: TGTGCCAGCAGCTTAGGGGAGACAGGGATGAACACTGAAGCTTTCTTT. Full variable domain (remainder filled in from reference TRBV7-8 and TRBJ1-1): GAGVSQSPRYKVAKRGQDVALRCDPISGHVSLFWYQQALGQGPEFLTYFQNEAQLDKSGLPSDRFFAERPEGSVSTLKIQRTQQEDSAVYLCASSLGETGMNTEAFFGQGTRLTVV.

The chain combines TRBV2 with TRBJ1-4; a weak D match, TRBD1 (6 bases). Germline V gene data show CDR1 as SNHLY and CDR2 as FYNNEI. Trimming cost V 8 bases and J 7 bases, with 14 bases left between them. The CDR3 sequence is 13 residues long. In DNA form, the CDR3 reads TGTGCCAGCCAGCCGGGACACGCTGAAAAACTGTTTTTT. Translated: CASQPGHAEKLFF.

The V gene is TRBV6-5, the J gene TRBJ1-3; a possible D gene is TRBD1 (6 bases). Germline CDR1 is MNHEY and CDR2 is SVGAGI. V was trimmed by 2 bases and J by 3 bases, leaving 11 bases between them. The CDR3 has 15 residues. Here the CDR3 DNA reads TGTGCCAGCAGTTACGCACAGGGAAGTGGAAACACCATATATTTT. Protein product: CASSYAQGSGNTIYF.

This chain connects TRBV6-5 to TRBJ1-5, with 9 bases fitting TRBD1. Germline values: CDR1 MNHEY, CDR2 SVGAGI. CDR3 length: 15 amino acids. V lost 10 bases to trimming and J lost 7 bases; unmatched junction nucleotides: 14. The chain's CDR3 is CATSRQGGTVQPQHF. CDR3 DNA: TGTGCCACATCTCGACAGGGGGGTACGGTGCAGCCCCAGCATTTT.

This sequence joins TRBV7-9 and TRBJ1-6, with D possibly being TRBD1 (6 bases). The V and J ends lost 2 bases and 4 bases respectively, with 9 bases between them. CDR1 is SEHNR, CDR2 FQNEAQ, per germline (reference sequence). The length of the CDR3 is 15 residues. CDR3 DNA: TGTGCCAGCAGCTTATTGGACAGTTATAATTCACCCCTCCACTTT. Translation: CASSLLDSYNSPLHF.

The V call is TRBV7-9, the J call TRBJ2-3; no firm D call. V lost 5 bases and J lost 2, with 8 bases in between. The CDR3 has 13 amino acids. From germline, CDR1 is SEHNR and CDR2 FQNEAQ (reference sequence). The CDR3 protein is CASSATDTDTQYF. CDR3 bases: TGTGCCAGCAGCGCTACAGACACAGATACGCAGTATTTT.

The chain links TRBV4-1 to TRBJ2-3; D possibly corresponds to TRBD2 (5 bases). The germline V and J ends were trimmed by 4 bases and 2 bases, with 13 bases remaining between them. CDR3 size: 15 residues. The germline V gene encodes CDR1 MGHRA and CDR2 YSYEKL. CDR3 DNA sequence: TGCGCCAGCAGCCCCCACGGGGTAATCACAGATACGCAGTATTTT. This codes for CASSPHGVITDTQYF.

V and J are TRBV2 and TRBJ2-2, with TRBD2 matching over 9 bases. This CDR3 region has 15 residues. Germline V lookup: CDR1 SNHLY, CDR2 FYNNEI. J was trimmed by 6 bases and V by 10 bases; bases with no gene match: 12. The DNA for the CDR3 is TGTGCCACTCACGGCGGGCGGGGGGGCCCCGGGGAGCTGTTTTTT. It is translated as CATHGGRGGPGELFF.

The chain couples TRBV5-5 to TRBJ1-5; D not resolved. Between the trimmed V and J ends, which lost 4 bases and 5 bases, there was a span of 10 bases. CDR1 is SGHKS, CDR2 YYEKEE, per germline (reference sequence). This CDR3 has 13 amino acids. CDR3 nucleotide sequence: TGTGCCAGCAGCACCCGGCGGGATCAGCCCCAGCATTTT. Protein: CASSTRRDQPQHF.

V gene TRBV30 combines with J gene TRBJ1-6; TRBD1 aligns across 9 bases. The germline gives CDR1 GTSNPN, CDR2 SVGIG (reference sequence). The CDR3 loop spans 15 amino acids. V lost 3 bases and J lost 6; bases outside the gene matches: 6. Here the CDR3 DNA reads TGTGCCTGGAGGCTCCGGGACAGGGTTAATTCACCCCTCCACTTT. This encodes CAWRLRDRVNSPLHF. Based on the CDR3 plus reference TRBV30 and TRBJ1-6, the full variable domain is SQTIHQWPATLVQPVGSPLSLECTVEGTSNPNLYWYRQAAGRGLQLLFYSVGIGQISSEVPQNLSASRPQDRQFILSSKKLLLSDSGFYLCAWRLRDRVNSPLHFGNGTRLTVT.

The chain employs TRBV28 and TRBJ1-4; weak D call: TRBD1 (5 bases). V was pared by 3 bases and J by 7 bases, with 15 bases between. From germline, CDR1 is MDHEN and CDR2 SYDVKM. The CDR3 is 15 amino acids. CDR3 in amino acids: CASSFLGQGGEKLFF. CDR3 nucleotide sequence: TGTGCCAGCAGTTTTCTGGGGCAGGGAGGTGAAAAACTGTTTTTT.

The chain links TRBV5-4 to TRBJ2-1; 9 bases match TRBD1. This CDR3 has 15 residues. The V segment lost 3 bases and the J segment 3 bases; nucleotides outside the gene matches: 4. CDR1 and CDR2 (germline): SGHNT, YYREEE (reference sequence). CDR3 DNA: TGTGCCAGCAGCTCGGACAGGGGAGACTACAATGAGCAGTTCTTC. Translation gives CASSSDRGDYNEQFF.

The V call is TRBV5-8, the J call TRBJ2-1, with 10 bases fitting TRBD1. Germline CDR1 reads SGHTS; CDR2 reads YDEGEE. Trimming cost V 4 bases and J 7 bases; bases outside gene matches: 8. The CDR3 runs to 15 residues. The CDR3 region has the DNA TGTGCCAGCAGCCCGGGACAGGGGATAGGAAATGAGCAGTTCTTC. Protein: CASSPGQGIGNEQFF.

This clone was found a few times. The chain carries TRBV7-3 and TRBJ2-5, with 7 bases identical to TRBD2. Germline V gives CDR1 SGHTA, CDR2 FQGTGA. This CDR3 has 15 residues. Trimming cost V 6 bases and J 3 bases; bases outside gene matches: 10. The CDR3 DNA is TGTGCCAGCAGTCTCGGGGGGACCGTAGAAGAGACCCAGTACTTC. The encoded protein is CASSLGGTVEETQYF.

This clone was observed once. CDR3: CASSSSEIRYGYTF. CDR3 DNA sequence: TGCGCCAGCAGCTCATCCGAAATCCGGTATGGCTACACCTTC. This chain joins TRBV5-1 and TRBJ1-2; no definite D call. Trimming took off 3 bases at V and 5 bases at J, with 14 bases between the two ends. The germline V gene encodes CDR1 SGHRS and CDR2 YFSETQ. The CDR3 is made up of 14 amino acids.

The V and J genes are TRBV6-5 and TRBJ2-7; 12 bases match TRBD2. CDR1 MNHEY and CDR2 SVGAGI come from the germline V gene. The CDR3 length is 16 residues. J was trimmed by 5 bases and V by 4 bases; bases with no gene match: 9. In DNA, the CDR3 is TGTGCCAGCAGTTTGTGGGCTCGGACTAGCGGGAACGAGCAGTACTTC. The encoded protein is CASSLWARTSGNEQYF.

This clone was seen a handful of times. The chain recombines TRBV9 with TRBJ1-1; D may be TRBD1 (5 bases). Trimming left V 0 bases short and J 1 base short, with 10 bases between. Germline V gives CDR1 SGDLS, CDR2 YYNGEE. The length of the CDR3 is 15 residues. CDR3 sequence (DNA): TGTGCCAGCAGCGTAGGGGGCAGAGGGAACACTGAAGCTTTCTTT. It yields the protein CASSVGGRGNTEAFF.

The chain combines TRBV6-1 with TRBJ1-1; D not resolved. There are 12 residues in the CDR3. V was pared by 8 bases and J by 8 bases, with 15 bases between. The germline V gene encodes CDR1 MNHNS and CDR2 SASEGT. The CDR3 bases are TGTGCCAGCTTATTCCTCCCCCGGGAAGCTTTCTTT. Residues: CASLFLPREAFF.